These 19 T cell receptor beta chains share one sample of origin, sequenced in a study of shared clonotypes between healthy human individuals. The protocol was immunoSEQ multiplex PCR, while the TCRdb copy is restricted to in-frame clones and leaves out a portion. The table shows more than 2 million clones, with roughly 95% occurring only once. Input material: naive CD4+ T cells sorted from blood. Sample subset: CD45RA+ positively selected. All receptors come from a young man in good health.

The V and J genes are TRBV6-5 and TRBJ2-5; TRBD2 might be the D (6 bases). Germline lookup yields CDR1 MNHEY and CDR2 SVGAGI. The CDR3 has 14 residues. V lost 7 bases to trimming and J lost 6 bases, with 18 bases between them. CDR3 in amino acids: CASTLAKETKTQYF. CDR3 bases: TGTGCCAGCACCCTAGCGAAAGAAACGAAGACCCAGTACTTC.

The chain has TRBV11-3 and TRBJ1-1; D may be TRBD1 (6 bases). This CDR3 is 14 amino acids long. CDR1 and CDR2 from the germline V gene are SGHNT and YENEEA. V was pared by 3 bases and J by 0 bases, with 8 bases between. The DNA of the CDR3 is TGTGCCAGCAGCTTGACAGGCATGAACACTGAAGCTTTCTTT. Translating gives CASSLTGMNTEAFF.

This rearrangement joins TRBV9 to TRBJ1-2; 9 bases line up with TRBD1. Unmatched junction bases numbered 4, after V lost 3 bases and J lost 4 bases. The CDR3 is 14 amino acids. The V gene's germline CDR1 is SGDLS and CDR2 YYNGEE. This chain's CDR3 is CASSGDRASYGYTF. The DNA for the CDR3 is TGTGCCAGCAGCGGGGACAGGGCGAGCTATGGCTACACCTTC.

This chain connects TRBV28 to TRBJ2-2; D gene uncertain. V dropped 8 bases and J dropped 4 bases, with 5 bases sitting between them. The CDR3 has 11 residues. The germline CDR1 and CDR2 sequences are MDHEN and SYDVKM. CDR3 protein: CASYSTGELFF. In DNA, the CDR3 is TGTGCCAGCTATTCCACCGGGGAGCTGTTTTTT.

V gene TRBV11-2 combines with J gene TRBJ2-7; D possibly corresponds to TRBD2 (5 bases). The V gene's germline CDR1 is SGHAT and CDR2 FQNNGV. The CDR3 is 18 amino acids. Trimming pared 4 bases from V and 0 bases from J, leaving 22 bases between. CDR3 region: CASSSQSGGPRSSYEQYF. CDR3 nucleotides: TGTGCCAGCAGCTCCCAGAGCGGAGGTCCGAGAAGCTCCTACGAGCAGTACTTC. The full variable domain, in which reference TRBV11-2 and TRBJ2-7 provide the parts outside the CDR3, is EAGVAQSPRYKIIEKRQSVAFWCNPISGHATLYWYQQILGQGPKLLIQFQNNGVVDDSQLPKDRFSAERLKGVDSTLKIQPAKLEDSAVYLCASSSQSGGPRSSYEQYFGPGTRLTVT.

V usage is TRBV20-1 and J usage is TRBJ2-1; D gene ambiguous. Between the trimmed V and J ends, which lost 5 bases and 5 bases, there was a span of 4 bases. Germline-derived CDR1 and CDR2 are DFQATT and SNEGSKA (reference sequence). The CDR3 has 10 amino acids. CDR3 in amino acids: CSALHNEQFF. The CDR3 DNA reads TGCAGTGCTTTGCACAATGAGCAGTTCTTC.

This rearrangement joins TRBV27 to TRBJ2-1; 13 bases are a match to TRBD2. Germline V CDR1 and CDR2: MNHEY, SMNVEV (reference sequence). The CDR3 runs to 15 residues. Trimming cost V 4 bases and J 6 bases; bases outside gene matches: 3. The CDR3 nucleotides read TGTGCCAGCAGTTCGACTAGCGGGGGGCTCAATGAGCAGTTCTTC. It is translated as CASSSTSGGLNEQFF.

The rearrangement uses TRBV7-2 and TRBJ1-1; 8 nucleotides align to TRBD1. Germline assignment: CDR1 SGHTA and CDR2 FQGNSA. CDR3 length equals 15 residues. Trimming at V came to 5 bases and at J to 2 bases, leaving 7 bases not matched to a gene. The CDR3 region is CASSLETGANTEAFF. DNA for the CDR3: TGTGCCAGCAGCCTAGAGACAGGGGCAAACACTGAAGCTTTCTTT.

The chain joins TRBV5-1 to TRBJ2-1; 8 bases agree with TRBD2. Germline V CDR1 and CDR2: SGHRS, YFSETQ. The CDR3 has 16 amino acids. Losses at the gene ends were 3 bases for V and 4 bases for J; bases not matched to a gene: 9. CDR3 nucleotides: TGCGCCAGCAGCTCGGCCCCTAGCGGGTCTTACAATGAGCAGTTCTTC. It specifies CASSSAPSGSYNEQFF.

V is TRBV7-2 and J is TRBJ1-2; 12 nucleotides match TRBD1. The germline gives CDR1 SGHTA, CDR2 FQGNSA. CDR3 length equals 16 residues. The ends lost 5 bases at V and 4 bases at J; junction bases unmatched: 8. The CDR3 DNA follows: TGTGCCAGCAGCGAGGGACAGGGGGCGCAAGGCTATGGCTACACCTTC. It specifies CASSEGQGAQGYGYTF.

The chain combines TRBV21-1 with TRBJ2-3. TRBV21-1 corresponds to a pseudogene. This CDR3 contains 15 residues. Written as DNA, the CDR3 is TGTGCCAGGGCACGTCGGATTAGGCTGGTCGATACGCAGTATTTT. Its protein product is CARARRIRLVDTQYF.

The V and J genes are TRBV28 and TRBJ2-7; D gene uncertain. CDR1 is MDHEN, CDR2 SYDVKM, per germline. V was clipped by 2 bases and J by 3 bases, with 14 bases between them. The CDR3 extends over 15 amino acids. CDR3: CASSLVAIGNYEQYF. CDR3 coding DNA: TGTGCCAGCAGTTTAGTGGCTATTGGGAACTACGAGCAGTACTTC.

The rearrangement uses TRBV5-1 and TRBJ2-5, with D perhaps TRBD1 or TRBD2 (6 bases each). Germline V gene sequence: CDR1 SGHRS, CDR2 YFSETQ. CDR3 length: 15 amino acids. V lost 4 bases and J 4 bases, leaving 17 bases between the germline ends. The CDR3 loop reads CASSEQGGGGETQYF. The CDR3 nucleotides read TGCGCCAGCAGCGAACAGGGTGGGGGAGGAGAGACCCAGTACTTC.

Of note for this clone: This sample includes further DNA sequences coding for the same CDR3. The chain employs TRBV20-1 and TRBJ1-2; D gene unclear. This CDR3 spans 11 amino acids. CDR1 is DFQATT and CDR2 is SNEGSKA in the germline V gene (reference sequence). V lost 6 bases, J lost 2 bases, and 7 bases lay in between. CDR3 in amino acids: CSANINYGYTF. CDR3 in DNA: TGCAGTGCCAACATAAACTATGGCTACACCTTC.

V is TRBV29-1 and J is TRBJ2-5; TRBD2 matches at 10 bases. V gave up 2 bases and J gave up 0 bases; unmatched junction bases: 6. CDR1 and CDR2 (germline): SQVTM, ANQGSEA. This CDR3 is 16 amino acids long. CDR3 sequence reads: CSVETLAGAYQETQYF. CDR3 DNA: TGCAGCGTTGAAACGCTAGCGGGAGCGTACCAAGAGACCCAGTACTTC.

The CDR3: CASSNSPGGDLPQHF. The CDR3 DNA reads as TGTGCCAGTAGTAATTCCCCGGGTGGAGATTTACCCCAGCATTTT. The chain joins TRBV19 to TRBJ1-5; D unresolved. The ends were cut back, 4 bases at V and 10 bases at J, with 20 bases in the middle. CDR3 length: 15 amino acids. CDR1 is LNHDA, CDR2 SQIVND, per germline (reference sequence).

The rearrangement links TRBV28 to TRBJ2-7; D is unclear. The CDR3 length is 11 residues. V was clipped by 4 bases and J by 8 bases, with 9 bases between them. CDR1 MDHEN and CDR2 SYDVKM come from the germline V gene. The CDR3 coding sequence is TGTGCCAGCAGTTCAAATGGCAAGCAGTACTTC. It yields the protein CASSSNGKQYF.

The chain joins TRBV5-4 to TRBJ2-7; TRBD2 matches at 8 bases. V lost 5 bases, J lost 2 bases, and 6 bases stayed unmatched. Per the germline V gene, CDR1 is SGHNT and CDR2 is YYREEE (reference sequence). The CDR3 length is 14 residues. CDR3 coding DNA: TGTGCCAGCAGACCGAGCGGGGGACCCTACGAGCAGTACTTC. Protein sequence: CASRPSGGPYEQYF.

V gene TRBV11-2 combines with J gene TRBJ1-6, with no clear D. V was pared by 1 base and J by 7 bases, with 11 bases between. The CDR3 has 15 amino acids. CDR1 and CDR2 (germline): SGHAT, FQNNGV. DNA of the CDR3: TGTGCCAGCAGCTTAGGTGATCGGATCAATTCACCCCTCCACTTT. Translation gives CASSLGDRINSPLHF.